The rows below give T cell receptor beta chains drawn from one sample of a study of T cell therapy after organ transplantation. Only in-frame clones appear in the TCRdb table, and some are missing; sequencing was by immunoSEQ multiplex PCR. The sample shows around 19,000 clones, less than 90% of them seen only once. No cognate antigen is known for these TCRs. Sample: CD8+ T cells from blood, taken after autologous CMV-specific T cell therapy. These TCRs come from a human patient who had received a solid organ transplant and had CMV disease. A share of the T cells may be of graft donor origin. Both conserved end residues are part of each CDR3. The size of a clone is reported for some rows only, either as once, few or many, or as a class for expanded clones.

clone_size	v_call	j_call	cdr3_aa
once	TRBV11-2	TRBJ2-1	CASSLVGHVRYNEQFF
.	TRBV4-1	TRBJ1-5	CASSPWRQGGNQPQHF
.	TRBV5-4	.	CASSLEGKWYEQYF
.	TRBV4-3	TRBJ2-2	CASSQDRAGTGELFF
.	TRBV4-1	TRBJ1-1	CASSQGQGGAFF
.	TRBV27	TRBJ1-3	CATRGPGNTIYF
few	TRBV28	TRBJ1-5	CASSLGSNQPQHF
.	TRBV6-5	TRBJ2-7	CASTAERGVYEQYF
.	TRBV9	TRBJ1-3	CASSVNRGSNTIYF
.	TRBV4-1	TRBJ1-4	CASSQVFAATVVLFF
.	TRBV5-6	TRBJ2-7	CASSFSLTGMQYF
once	TRBV6-5	TRBJ1-1	CASSAKGGGFTEAFF
few	TRBV4-2	TRBJ2-3	CASSLAGGPTDTQYF
.	TRBV7-9	TRBJ2-3	CASSSPSIGGKTDTQYF
.	TRBV7-9	TRBJ1-6	CASSLNRGPSYNSPLHF
.	TRBV7-3	TRBJ1-2	CASSPGQGLGGYTF
.	TRBV7-7	TRBJ1-3	CASSPGTGAGNTIYF
once	TRBV5-1	TRBJ2-7	CASSLTGPYEQYF
.	TRBV5-6	TRBJ2-7	CASSLGGLLEQYF
.	TRBV7-2	TRBJ2-5	CASSLLASGTSWETQYF
.	TRBV6-5	TRBJ1-1	CASSPKQGSPEAFF
.	TRBV19	TRBJ2-4	CASTTDRKNIQYF
.	TRBV4-2	TRBJ1-2	CASSQDSNYGYTF
.	TRBV6-5	TRBJ2-7	CASSYSSSYEQYF
.	TRBV5-6	TRBJ2-4	CASSLAAENIQYF
.	TRBV4-2	TRBJ2-2	CASSPGPPSTGELFF